This T cell receptor (beta chain) was recovered during a study of cytotoxic CD8 clonotypes in ibrutinib-treated CLL. The table came from immunoSEQ multiplex PCR; TCRdb's copy has only in-frame clones and leaves some out. This sample has 49,000 or so clones; roughly 50% occur once, and the top ten carry approximately 32%. This clone was found many times. Per germline, CDR1 LNHNV and CDR2 YYDKDF (reference sequence). The CDR3 totals 12 residues. The gene calls are TRBV15 and TRBJ1-5, with D possibly being TRBD1 (5 bases). This clonotype originated in a human donor with chronic lymphocytic leukemia. The material was PBMCs, obtained after 12 months of ibrutinib treatment. The CDR3 DNA follows: TGTGCGGCAGCGGGGGGCAATCAGCCCCAGCATTTT. Its translation: CAAAGGNQPQHF.